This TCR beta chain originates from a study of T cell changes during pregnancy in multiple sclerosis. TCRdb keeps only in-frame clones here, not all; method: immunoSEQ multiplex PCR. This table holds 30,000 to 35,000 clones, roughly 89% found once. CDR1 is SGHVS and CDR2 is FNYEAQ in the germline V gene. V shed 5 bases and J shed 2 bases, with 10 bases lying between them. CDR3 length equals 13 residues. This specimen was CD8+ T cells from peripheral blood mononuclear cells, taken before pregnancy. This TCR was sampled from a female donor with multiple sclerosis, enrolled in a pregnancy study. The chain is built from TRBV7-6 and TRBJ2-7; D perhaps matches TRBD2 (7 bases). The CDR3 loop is CASSLGGPYEQYF. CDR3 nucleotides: TGTGCCAGCAGCCTCGGGGGGCCCTACGAGCAGTACTTC.